This TCR beta chain stems from a study of blood T cell repertoires in COVID-19. Study overall: PBMCs, B-cell-depleted T cells, or T cells provided the cDNA or gDNA that made up the material.

V shed 5 bases and J 7 bases; nucleotides not matched to a gene: 9. The CDR3 length is 15 residues. Per germline, CDR1 LNHDA and CDR2 SQIVND (reference sequence). TCRdb's table, derived via immunoSEQ multiplex PCR, lists solely in-frame clones and lacks some. The sample lists around 130,000 clones, about four fifths seen once, with roughly 17% in the top ten. This clone was counted only a few times. The TCR comes from a man aged 55 to 70 with active or convalescent COVID-19. Source material: peripheral blood. The chain is built from TRBV19 and TRBJ1-5, with TRBD1 matching over 9 bases. CDR3 sequence (DNA): TGTGCCAGTAGTCTAACAGGGGGCGCGCGGCAGCCCCAGCATTTT. Translated, it gives CASSLTGGARQPQHF.